Sequencing of this TCR beta chain was carried out in a study of blood T cell repertoires in COVID-19. As handled by the study authors: Scientists estimated how many nucleated cells there were by amplifying reference gene primers. Repertoires were generated with immunoSEQ multiplex PCR, while TCRdb's copy carries only in-frame clones and drops some. The V and J calls and clone size come from that table; D and trimming were worked out from the DNA. Of around 130,000 clones in the sample, roughly 86% were seen once. Trimming cost V 3 bases and J 0 bases, with 12 bases left between them. There are 15 residues in the CDR3. Germline CDR1 and CDR2: SGDLS and YYNGEE.

Material for sequencing was peripheral blood. The TCR comes from a human donor in a cohort sampled during active COVID-19. The chain carries TRBV9 and TRBJ1-1, with D perhaps matching TRBD1 (6 bases). CDR3 sequence reads: CASSAGTPLNTEAFF. In DNA form, the CDR3 reads TGTGCCAGCAGCGCCGGGACACCTTTGAACACTGAAGCTTTCTTT.